This T cell receptor (beta chain) derives from a study of T-cell memory formation after mild COVID-19. 5'RACE primed at constant segments yielded TCR alpha and TCR beta cDNA libraries bearing sample barcodes and UMIs. Using its own MiXCR run on the 5' RACE reads, TCRdb lists one record per CDR3 protein. The table includes about 250,000 distinct CDR3 sequences, over 15% detected once. General observations from the study: Memory from before infection featured some responding clones, which suggests cross-reactive memory joined. Contracting clones from day 15 to 85 had balanced CD4/CD8; later expanders favoured CD4+. CD4+ contracting clones were found mainly in CM and EM, and CD8+ ones in EMRA.

Comments on this clonotype: Its antigen is unknown.

The CDR3 runs to 15 residues. Germline CDR1 and CDR2: SGHKS and YYEKEE (reference sequence). Losses at the gene ends were 3 bases for V and 2 bases for J; bases not matched to a gene: 8. This sequence joins TRBV5-5 and TRBJ2-7, with 7 bases identical to TRBD1. The source is a man aged 18 to 29 who had mild COVID-19 (a few samples of this study predate the infection). Cell type and time point are not known. The sample comprised PBMCs or a T cell subset sorted from them (not recorded which). The CDR3 reads CASSWGTVIAYEQYV. As DNA, the CDR3 is TGTGCCAGCAGCTGGGGGACAGTAATAGCCTACGAGCAGTACGTC.